A single sample is the source of the 11 T cell receptor beta chains below, sequenced in a study of response to subunit inactivated influenza vaccine. One entry per CDR3 protein results from TCRdb running MiXCR on the RT-PCR reads. The sample holds hundreds of thousands of distinct CDR3 sequences; 12% to 15% are singletons and the top ten take 6% to 9.5%. This specimen was PBMCs from blood, taken less than 15 days before vaccination. The receptors come from a man aged 45-60 years who received an inactivated influenza vaccine.

This clonotype turned up a few times. V and J are TRBV12-3 or TRBV12-4 and TRBJ1-2; D gene unclear. The CDR3 length is 11 residues. V was pared by 4 bases and J by 5 bases, with 5 bases between. The CDR3 is CASSYPYGYTF. CDR3 coding DNA: TGTGCCAGCAGTTATCCATATGGCTACACCTTC.

The chain uses TRBV4-2 and TRBJ2-5, with TRBD2 identical over 12 bases. J lost 3 bases, V lost 4 bases, and 12 bases had no gene match. Germline CDR1 reads LGHNA; CDR2 reads YNFKEQ. CDR3 length equals 18 residues. For the CDR3, the DNA is TGTGCCAGCAGCCCGGGACTAGCGGGCGTCATAATCAAAGAGACCCAGTACTTC. Protein product: CASSPGLAGVIIKETQYF.

This chain connects TRBV4-1 to TRBJ2-3, with 9 bases identical to TRBD2. V shed 5 bases, J shed 1 base, and the junction held 4 bases outside the gene matches. CDR3 length: 15 residues. The V gene's germline CDR1 is MGHRA and CDR2 YSYEKL. CDR3 sequence (DNA): TGCGCCAGCAGCGGGGGACTAGCTGGCACAGATACGCAGTATTTT. This gives the protein CASSGGLAGTDTQYF.

This clonotype has a handful of counts. The rearrangement links TRBV28 to TRBJ1-3; perhaps TRBD1 as D (5 bases). There are 14 residues in the CDR3. The germline V gene encodes CDR1 MDHEN and CDR2 SYDVKM. With 5 bases removed from V and 2 bases from J, the gap between germline ends came to 10 bases. The CDR3 DNA reads as TGTGCCAGCAGTACTAGGGGTGCTGGAAACACCATATATTTT. Its protein product is CASSTRGAGNTIYF.

V gene TRBV29-1 combines with J gene TRBJ2-1; TRBD2 might be the D (5 bases). Trimming removed 4 bases from V and 3 bases from J, with 10 bases in between. The length of the CDR3 is 13 residues. Germline V lookup: CDR1 SQVTM, CDR2 ANQGSEA. The CDR3 DNA follows: TGCAGCGTTGCGTCGGGAATCTACAATGAGCAGTTCTTC. Translated, it gives CSVASGIYNEQFF.

This clonotype was observed a handful of times. The chain is built from TRBV7-2 and TRBJ2-1; 11 positions agree with TRBD2. Germline V gives CDR1 SGHTA, CDR2 FQGNSA. This CDR3 has 15 residues. V lost 1 base and J lost 9; bases outside the gene matches: 5. The CDR3 DNA is TGTGCCAGCAGCTTAGAACTAGCGGGAGCGGTTGAGCAGTTCTTC. As protein: CASSLELAGAVEQFF.

This clonotype was seen a handful of times. This rearrangement joins TRBV19 to TRBJ2-5, with no clear D. The CDR3 runs 13 residues. V was shortened by 2 bases and J by 3 bases, with 7 bases between the two germline ends. CDR1 LNHDA and CDR2 SQIVND come from the germline V gene (reference sequence). The CDR3, as DNA: TGTGCCAGTAGTATACGGGCGGAAGAGACCCAGTACTTC. As protein: CASSIRAEETQYF.

This clonotype has only a few counts. This chain joins TRBV12-3 or TRBV12-4 and TRBJ1-2; a weak D match, TRBD1 (5 bases). V dropped 3 bases and J dropped 2 bases, with 7 bases sitting between them. The CDR3 loop spans 13 amino acids. This CDR3 reads CASSFDRNYGYTF. CDR3 DNA: TGTGCCAGCAGTTTTGACAGAAACTATGGCTACACCTTC.

The chain couples TRBV27 to TRBJ2-6; no clear D. Deletions cut 2 bases from V and 0 bases from J, with 8 bases between. The CDR3 has 16 amino acids. Per the germline V gene, CDR1 is MNHEY and CDR2 is SMNVEV (reference sequence). The CDR3 DNA reads as TGTGCCAGCAGTTTAACGGTGGGCTCTGGGGCCAACGTCCTGACTTTC. Translating it yields CASSLTVGSGANVLTF.

This clonotype was observed a few times. The genes are TRBV6-1 and TRBJ1-4; D is possibly TRBD1 (5 bases). Germline V gene lookup returns CDR1 MNHNS and CDR2 SASEGT. This CDR3 comprises 14 residues. V dropped 6 bases and J dropped 8 bases, with 16 bases sitting between them. CDR3 loop: CASSLSWGKEKLFF. CDR3 nucleotide sequence: TGTGCCAGCAGCCTTTCCTGGGGGAAAGAAAAACTGTTTTTT.

This clonotype was detected only a few times. This chain connects TRBV20-1 to TRBJ2-2, with TRBD2 as a possible D gene (5 bases). This CDR3 has 13 amino acids. Per germline, CDR1 DFQATT and CDR2 SNEGSKA (reference sequence). Trimming took 0 bases from V and 10 from J, leaving 12 bases between them. CDR3 in amino acids: CSARDQRFKELFF. CDR3 coding DNA: TGCAGTGCTAGAGACCAGCGGTTCAAGGAGCTGTTTTTT.